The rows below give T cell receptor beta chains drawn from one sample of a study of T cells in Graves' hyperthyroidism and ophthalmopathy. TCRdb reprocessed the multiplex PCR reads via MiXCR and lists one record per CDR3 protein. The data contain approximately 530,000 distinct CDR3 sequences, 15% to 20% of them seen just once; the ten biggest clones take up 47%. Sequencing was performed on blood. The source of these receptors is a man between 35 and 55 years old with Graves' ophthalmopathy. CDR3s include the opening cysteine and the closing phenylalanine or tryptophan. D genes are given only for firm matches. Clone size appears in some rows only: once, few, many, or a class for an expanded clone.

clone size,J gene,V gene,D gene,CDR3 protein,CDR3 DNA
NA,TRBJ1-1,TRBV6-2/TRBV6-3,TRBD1,CASSYPTGVPMNTEAFF,TGTGCCAGCAGTTACCCTACAGGGGTGCCCATGAACACTGAAGCTTTCTTT
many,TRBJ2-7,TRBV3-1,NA,CASRGVSDEQYF,TGTGCCAGCAGGGGGGTATCCGACGAGCAGTACTTC
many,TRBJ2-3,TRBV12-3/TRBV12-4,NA,CASSPLAQHRTDTQYF,TGTGCCAGCAGTCCCCTCGCTCAGCATCGCACAGATACGCAGTATTTT
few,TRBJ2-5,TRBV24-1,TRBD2,CATRGGGLAEETQYF,TGTGCCACCCGTGGGGGAGGACTAGCGGAAGAGACCCAGTACTTC
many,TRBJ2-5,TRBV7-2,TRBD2,CASSFGTSSETQYF,TGTGCCAGCAGCTTCGGGACTAGCAGTGAGACCCAGTACTTC
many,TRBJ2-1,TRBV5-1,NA,CASSVGNNEQFF,TGCGCCAGCAGCGTGGGGAACAATGAGCAGTTCTTC
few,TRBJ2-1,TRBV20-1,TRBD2,CSNSGRARNEQFF,TGCAGCAATAGCGGGAGGGCCAGGAATGAGCAGTTCTTC
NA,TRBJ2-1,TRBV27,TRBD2,CASSLRRESYNEQFF,TGTGCCAGCAGTTTACGGCGGGAGTCCTACAATGAGCAGTTCTTC
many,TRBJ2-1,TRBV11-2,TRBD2,CASSSPKRGYDNEQFF,TGTGCCAGCAGCTCCCCCAAGCGGGGGTATGACAATGAGCAGTTCTTC
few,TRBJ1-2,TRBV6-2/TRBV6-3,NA,CASNLRTGASYGYTF,TGTGCCAGCAATCTTCGGACCGGGGCTTCCTATGGCTACACCTTC
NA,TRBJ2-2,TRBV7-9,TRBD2,CASSSTSGGTGELFF,TGTGCCAGCAGCTCGACTAGCGGGGGCACCGGGGAGCTGTTTTTT
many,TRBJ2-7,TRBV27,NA,CASRGVTGEQYF,TGTGCCAGCAGGGGGGTTACTGGCGAGCAGTACTTC
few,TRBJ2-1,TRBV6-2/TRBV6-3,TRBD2,CASSYSRASGHNEQFF,TGTGCCAGCAGTTACTCGAGGGCTAGCGGCCACAATGAGCAGTTCTTC
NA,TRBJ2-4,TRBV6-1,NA,CAIKGTNLAKNIQYF,TGTGCCATCAAAGGGACAAATCTAGCCAAAAACATTCAGTACTTC
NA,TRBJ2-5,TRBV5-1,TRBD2,CASSLVGSGVRETQYF,TGCGCCAGCAGCTTGGTTGGTAGCGGGGTGAGGGAGACCCAGTACTTC
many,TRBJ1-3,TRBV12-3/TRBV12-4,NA,CASSFGAGGNTIYF,TGTGCCAGCAGTTTTGGGGCAGGAGGAAACACCATATATTTT
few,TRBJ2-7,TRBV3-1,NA,CASSQDFARQSQGSYEQYF,TGTGCCAGCAGCCAAGATTTCGCCCGCCAGTCCCAGGGCTCCTACGAGCAGTACTTC
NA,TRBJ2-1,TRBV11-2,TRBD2,CASGYPPTGTSGRLLEQFF,TGTGCCAGCGGATACCCCCCTACCGGGACTAGCGGGAGGCTATTGGAGCAGTTCTTC
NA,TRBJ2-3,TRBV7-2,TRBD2,CATGTSGISDTQYF,TGTGCCACCGGGACTAGCGGGATCTCAGATACGCAGTATTTT
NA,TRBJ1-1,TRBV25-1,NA,CASSEYGQGGGTEAFF,TGTGCCAGCAGTGAATATGGCCAAGGGGGAGGCACTGAAGCTTTCTTT
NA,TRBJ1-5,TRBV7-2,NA,CASSLLFLYQPQHF,TGTGCCAGCAGCCTACTGTTCTTATATCAGCCCCAGCATTTT
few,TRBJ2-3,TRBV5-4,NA,CASSSREIRQDTQYF,TGTGCCAGCAGCTCCCGGGAAATAAGGCAAGATACGCAGTATTTT
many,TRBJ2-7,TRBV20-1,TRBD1,CSASAADRGTYEQYF,TGCAGTGCTAGTGCCGCCGACAGGGGGACCTACGAGCAGTACTTC
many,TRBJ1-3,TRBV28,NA,CASSLVAGNSGNTIYF,TGTGCCAGCAGTTTGGTCGCAGGAAACTCTGGAAACACCATATATTTT
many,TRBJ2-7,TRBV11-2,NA,CASSIRLDYEQYF,TGTGCCAGCAGCATCCGACTGGACTACGAGCAGTACTTC
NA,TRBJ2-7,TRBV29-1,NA,CSVSGLGRSYEQYF,TGCAGCGTGTCCGGCCTCGGGCGGTCCTACGAGCAGTACTTC
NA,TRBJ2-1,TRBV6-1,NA,CASSDGPAGYNEQFF,TGTGCCAGCAGTGATGGGCCGGCCGGGTACAATGAGCAGTTCTTC
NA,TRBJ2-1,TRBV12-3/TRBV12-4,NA,CASSSAGSLNNEQFF,TGTGCCAGCAGTTCTGCAGGGTCCCTCAACAATGAGCAGTTCTTC
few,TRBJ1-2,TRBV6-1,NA,CASRFARDPAGYTF,TGTGCCAGCAGATTCGCCCGGGACCCCGCTGGCTACACCTTC
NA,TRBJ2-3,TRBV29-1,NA,CSVERPFTDTQYF,TGCAGCGTTGAGCGGCCCTTCACAGATACGCAGTATTTT
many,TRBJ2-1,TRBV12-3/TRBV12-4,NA,CASSERQAYNEQFF,TGTGCCAGCAGCGAGAGACAGGCGTACAATGAGCAGTTCTTC
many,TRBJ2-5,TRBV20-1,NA,CSAHPSGHFQETQYF,TGCAGTGCTCACCCAAGCGGGCACTTCCAAGAGACCCAGTACTTC
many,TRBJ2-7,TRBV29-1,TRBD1,CSVERTGGSGEQYF,TGCAGCGTTGAGAGGACAGGGGGATCGGGTGAGCAGTACTTC
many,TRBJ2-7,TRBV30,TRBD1,CAWSGTGAFVSEQYF,TGTGCCTGGTCGGGGACAGGGGCGTTCGTGTCCGAGCAGTACTTC
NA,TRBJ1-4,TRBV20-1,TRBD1,CSARTGSGTNEKLFF,TGCAGTGCTAGGACAGGGTCGGGAACTAATGAAAAACTGTTTTTT